The entry below describes one TCR beta chain. The data belong to a study of control samples from healthy donors and cancer patients. Here immunoSEQ multiplex PCR was the method, and the copy in TCRdb shows in-frame clones only, minus some. The sample includes over 150,000 clones, roughly 94% of them seen just once. V lost 11 bases, J lost 5 bases, and 19 bases lay in between. Germline lookup yields CDR1 LNHDA and CDR2 SQIVND (reference sequence). There are 13 residues in the CDR3. Sequencing was done on a sample of blood. This sequence originates from a woman between 18 and 29 years old in good health. This chain connects TRBV19 to TRBJ2-7; D is unclear. CDR3 in amino acids: CAAKGLHHHEQYF. CDR3 DNA: TGTGCCGCGAAGGGCTTGCACCACCACGAGCAGTACTTC.